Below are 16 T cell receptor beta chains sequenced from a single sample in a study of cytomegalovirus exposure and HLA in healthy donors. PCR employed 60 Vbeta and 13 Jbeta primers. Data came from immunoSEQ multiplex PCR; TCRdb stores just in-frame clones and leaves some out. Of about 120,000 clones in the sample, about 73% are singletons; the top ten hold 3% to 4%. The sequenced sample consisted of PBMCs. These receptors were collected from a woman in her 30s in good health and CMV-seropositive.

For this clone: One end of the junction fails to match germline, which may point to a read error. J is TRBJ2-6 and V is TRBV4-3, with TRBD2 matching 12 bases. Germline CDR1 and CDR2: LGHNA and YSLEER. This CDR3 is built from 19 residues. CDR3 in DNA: TGCGCCAGCAGCCAAGCGCTAGCGGGGGGGCCTACCGGGGCCAGCGTCCTGACTTTC. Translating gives CASSQALAGGPTGASVLTF.

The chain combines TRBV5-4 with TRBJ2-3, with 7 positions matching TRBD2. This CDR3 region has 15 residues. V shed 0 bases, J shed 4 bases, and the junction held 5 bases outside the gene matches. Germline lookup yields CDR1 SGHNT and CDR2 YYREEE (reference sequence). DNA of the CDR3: TGTGCCAGCAGCTTGGTGGCGGGGGTATCAGATACGCAGTATTTT. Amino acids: CASSLVAGVSDTQYF.

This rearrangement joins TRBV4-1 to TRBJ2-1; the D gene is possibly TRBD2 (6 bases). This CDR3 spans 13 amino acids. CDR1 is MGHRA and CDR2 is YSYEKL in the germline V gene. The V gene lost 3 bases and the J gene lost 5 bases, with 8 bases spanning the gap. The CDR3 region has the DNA TGCGCCAGCAGCCATGGAGGGGACAATGAGCAGTTCTTC. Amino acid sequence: CASSHGGDNEQFF.

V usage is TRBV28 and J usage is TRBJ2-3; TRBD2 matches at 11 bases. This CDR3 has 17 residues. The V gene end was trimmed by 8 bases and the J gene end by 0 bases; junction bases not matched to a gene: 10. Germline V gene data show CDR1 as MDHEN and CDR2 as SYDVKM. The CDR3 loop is CASPPPSGGPSTDTQYF. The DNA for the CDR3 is TGTGCCAGCCCCCCCCCTAGCGGGGGGCCAAGCACAGATACGCAGTATTTT.

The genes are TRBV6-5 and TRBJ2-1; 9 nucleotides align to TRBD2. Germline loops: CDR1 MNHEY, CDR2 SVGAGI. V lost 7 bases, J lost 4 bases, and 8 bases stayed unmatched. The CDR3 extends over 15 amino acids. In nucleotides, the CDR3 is TGTGCCAGCATCTTCCTAGCGGGGTTTTACAATGAGCAGTTCTTC. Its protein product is CASIFLAGFYNEQFF.

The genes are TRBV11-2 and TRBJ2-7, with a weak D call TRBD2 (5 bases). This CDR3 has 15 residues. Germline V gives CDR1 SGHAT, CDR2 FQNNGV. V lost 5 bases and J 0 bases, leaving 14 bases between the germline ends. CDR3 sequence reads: CASSGWTLSSYEQYF. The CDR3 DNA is TGTGCCAGCAGCGGCTGGACTCTGAGCTCCTACGAGCAGTACTTC.

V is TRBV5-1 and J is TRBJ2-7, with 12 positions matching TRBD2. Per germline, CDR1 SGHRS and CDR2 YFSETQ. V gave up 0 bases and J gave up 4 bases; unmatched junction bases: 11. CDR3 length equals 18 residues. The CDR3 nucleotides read TGCGCCAGCAGCTTGGCCGGAGTGCTAGCGGGGGGGCGTTACGAGCAGTACTTC. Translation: CASSLAGVLAGGRYEQYF.

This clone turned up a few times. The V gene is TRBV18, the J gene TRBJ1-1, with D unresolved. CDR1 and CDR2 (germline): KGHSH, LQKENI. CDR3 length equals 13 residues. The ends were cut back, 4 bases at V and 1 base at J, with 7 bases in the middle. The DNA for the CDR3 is TGTGCCAGCTCACTCCAACAGAACACTGAAGCTTTCTTT. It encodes CASSLQQNTEAFF. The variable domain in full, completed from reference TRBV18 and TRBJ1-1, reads NAGVMQNPRHLVRRRGQEARLRCSPMKGHSHVYWYRQLPEEGLKFMVYLQKENIIDESGMPKERFSAEFPKEGPSILRIQQVVRGDSAAYFCASSLQQNTEAFFGQGTRLTVV.

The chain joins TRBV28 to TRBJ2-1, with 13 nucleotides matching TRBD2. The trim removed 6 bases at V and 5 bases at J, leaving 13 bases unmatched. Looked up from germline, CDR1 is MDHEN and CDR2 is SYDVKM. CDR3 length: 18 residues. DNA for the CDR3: TGTGCCAGCAGCCAAATGTTCGGGACTAGCGGGGAACACAATGAGCAGTTCTTC. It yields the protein CASSQMFGTSGEHNEQFF.

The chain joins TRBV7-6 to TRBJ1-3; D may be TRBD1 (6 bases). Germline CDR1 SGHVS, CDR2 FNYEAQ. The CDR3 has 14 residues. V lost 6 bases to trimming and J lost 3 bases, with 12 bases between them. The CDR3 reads CASSLDRIGNTIYF. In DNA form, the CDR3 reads TGTGCCAGCAGTCTAGACAGGATTGGAAACACCATATATTTT.

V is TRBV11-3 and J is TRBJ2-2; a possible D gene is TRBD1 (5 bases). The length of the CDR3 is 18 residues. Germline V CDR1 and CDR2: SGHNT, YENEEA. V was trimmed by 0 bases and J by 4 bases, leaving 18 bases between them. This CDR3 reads CASSLDSRQGPSTGELFF. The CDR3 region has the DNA TGTGCCAGCAGCTTAGATTCCCGGCAGGGCCCGTCCACCGGGGAGCTGTTTTTT.

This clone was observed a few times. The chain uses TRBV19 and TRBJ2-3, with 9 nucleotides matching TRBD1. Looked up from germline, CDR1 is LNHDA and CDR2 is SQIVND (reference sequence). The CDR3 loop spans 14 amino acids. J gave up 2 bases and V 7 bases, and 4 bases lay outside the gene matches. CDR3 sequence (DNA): TGTGCCAGTAAAGGACAGGGGTACACAGATACGCAGTATTTT. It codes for CASKGQGYTDTQYF.

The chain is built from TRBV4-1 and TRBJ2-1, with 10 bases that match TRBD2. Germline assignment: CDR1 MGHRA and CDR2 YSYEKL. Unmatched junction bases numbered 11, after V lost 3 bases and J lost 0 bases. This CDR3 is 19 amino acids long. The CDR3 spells CASSHPTSGDLSSYNEQFF. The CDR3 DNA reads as TGCGCCAGCAGCCACCCAACTAGCGGGGACCTAAGCTCCTACAATGAGCAGTTCTTC.

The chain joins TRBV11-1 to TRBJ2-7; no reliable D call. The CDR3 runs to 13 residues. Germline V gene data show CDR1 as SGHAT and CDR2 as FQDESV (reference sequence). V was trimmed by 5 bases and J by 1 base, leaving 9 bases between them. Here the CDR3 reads CASSPTGSYEQYF. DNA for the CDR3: TGTGCCAGCAGCCCAACGGGTTCCTACGAGCAGTACTTC.

The CDR3 nucleotides read TGTGCCACCAGCAGAGATGGGCAGGGGAATTACGAGCAGTACTTC. Its protein product is CATSRDGQGNYEQYF. The rearrangement joins TRBV15 to TRBJ2-5; TRBD1 is a possible D gene (6 bases). With the DNA end fitting TRBJ2-7 better, the J assignment may be wrong. The CDR3 consists of 15 residues. The germline gives CDR1 LNHNV, CDR2 YYDKDF (reference sequence).

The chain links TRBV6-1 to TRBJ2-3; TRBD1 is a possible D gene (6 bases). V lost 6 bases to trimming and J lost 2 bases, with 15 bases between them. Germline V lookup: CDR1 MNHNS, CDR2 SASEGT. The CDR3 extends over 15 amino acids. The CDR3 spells CASRDARGYTDTQYF. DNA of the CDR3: TGTGCCAGCAGGGACGCCAGGGGCTACACAGATACGCAGTATTTT.